Sequencing of this T cell receptor beta chain was carried out in a study of blood T cell repertoires in COVID-19. At the level of the study: Both acute and convalescent COVID-19 samples were obtained from the United States, Italy and Spain. PBMCs, B-cell-depleted T cells, or T cells provided the cDNA or gDNA that made up the material.

Data came from immunoSEQ multiplex PCR; TCRdb stores just in-frame clones and leaves some out. The sample records about 60,000 clones, about nine tenths being singletons. Germline V gene data show CDR1 as SEHNR and CDR2 as FQNEAQ (reference sequence). V was cut by 3 bases and J by 0 bases, with 15 bases left in between. CDR3 length equals 17 residues. The rearrangement links TRBV7-9 to TRBJ2-1, with a tentative D call TRBD2 (5 bases). This TCR derives from a human donor with active COVID-19. The donor label of this sample is uncertain. Material: peripheral blood. The CDR3 coding sequence is TGTGCCAGCAGCTTCCCCACTTTGGGGAGCTCCTACAATGAGCAGTTCTTC. Protein sequence: CASSFPTLGSSYNEQFF.